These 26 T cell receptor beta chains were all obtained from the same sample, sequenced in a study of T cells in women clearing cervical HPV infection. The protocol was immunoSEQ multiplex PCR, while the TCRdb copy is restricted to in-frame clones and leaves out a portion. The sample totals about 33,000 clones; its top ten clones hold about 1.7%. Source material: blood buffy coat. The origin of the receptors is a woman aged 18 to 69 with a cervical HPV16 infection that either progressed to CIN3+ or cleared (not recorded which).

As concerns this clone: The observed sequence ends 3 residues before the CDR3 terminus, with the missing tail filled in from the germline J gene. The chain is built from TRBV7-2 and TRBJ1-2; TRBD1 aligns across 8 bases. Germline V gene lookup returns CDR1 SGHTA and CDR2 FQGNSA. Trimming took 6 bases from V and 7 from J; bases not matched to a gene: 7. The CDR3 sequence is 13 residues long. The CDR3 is CASSAGTGSGYTF. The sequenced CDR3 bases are TGTGCCAGCAGTGCCGGGACAGGAAGTGGC.

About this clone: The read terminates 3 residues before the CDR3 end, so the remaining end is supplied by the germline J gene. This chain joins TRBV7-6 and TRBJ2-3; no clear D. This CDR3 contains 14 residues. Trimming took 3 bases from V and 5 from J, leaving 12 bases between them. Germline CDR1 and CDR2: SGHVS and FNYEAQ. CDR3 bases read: TGTGCCAGCAGCTTTGTGCAGAGAGGAGATACG. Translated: CASSFVQRGDT. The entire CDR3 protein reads CASSFVQRGDTQYF.

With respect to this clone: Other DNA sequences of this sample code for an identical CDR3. The CDR3 protein is CASSRGSVYSGNTIYF. The DNA read from the CDR3 is TGTGCCAGTAGTAGGGGCAGTGTCTACTCTGGAAACACC. The chain is built from TRBV19 and TRBJ1-3; weak D call: TRBD1 (5 bases). The observed sequence ends 3 residues before the CDR3 terminus, with the missing tail filled in from the germline J gene. V was pared by 4 bases and J by 0 bases, with 13 bases between. Germline V lookup: CDR1 LNHDA, CDR2 SQIVND (reference sequence). This CDR3 region has 16 residues.

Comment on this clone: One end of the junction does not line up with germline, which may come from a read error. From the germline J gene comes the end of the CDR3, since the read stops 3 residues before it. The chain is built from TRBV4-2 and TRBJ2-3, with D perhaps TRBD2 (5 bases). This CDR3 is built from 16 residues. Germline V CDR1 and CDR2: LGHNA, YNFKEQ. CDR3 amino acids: CASSQESQRHTDTQYF. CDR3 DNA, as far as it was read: TGCGCCAGCAGCCAAGAGTCGCAGCGGCACACAGATACG.

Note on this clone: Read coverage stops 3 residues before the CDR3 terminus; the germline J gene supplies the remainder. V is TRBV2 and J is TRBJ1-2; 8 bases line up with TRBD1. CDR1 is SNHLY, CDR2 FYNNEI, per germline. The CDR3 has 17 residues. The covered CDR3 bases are TGTGCCAGCAGTGAAGGGCCTCGGGGGCAGGGGGCGCACGGC. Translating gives CASSEGPRGQGAHG. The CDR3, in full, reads CASSEGPRGQGAHGYTF.

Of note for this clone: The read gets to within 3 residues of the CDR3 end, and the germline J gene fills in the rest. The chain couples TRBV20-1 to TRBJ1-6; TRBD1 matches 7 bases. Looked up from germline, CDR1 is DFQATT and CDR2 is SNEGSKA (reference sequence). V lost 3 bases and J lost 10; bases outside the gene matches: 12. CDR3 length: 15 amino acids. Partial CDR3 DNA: TGCAGTGCTAGCCCGCCGGGACAGACAGGGTCACCC. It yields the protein CSASPPGQTGSP. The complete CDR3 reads CSASPPGQTGSPLHF.

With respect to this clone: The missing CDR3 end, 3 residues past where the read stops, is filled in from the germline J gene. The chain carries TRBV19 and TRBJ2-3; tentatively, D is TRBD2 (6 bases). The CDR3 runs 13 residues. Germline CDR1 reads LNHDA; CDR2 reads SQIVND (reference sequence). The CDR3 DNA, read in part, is TGTGCCAGTAGTATTTTACTAGCTATGACG. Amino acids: CASSILLAMT. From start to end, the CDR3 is CASSILLAMTQYF.

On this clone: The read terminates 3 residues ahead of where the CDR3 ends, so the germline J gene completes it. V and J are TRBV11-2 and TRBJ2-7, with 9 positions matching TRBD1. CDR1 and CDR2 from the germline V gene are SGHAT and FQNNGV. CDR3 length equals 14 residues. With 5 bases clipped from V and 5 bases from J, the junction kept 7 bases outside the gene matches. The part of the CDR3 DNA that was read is TGTGCCAGCAGCCAAAACCGGGACAGGGACGAG. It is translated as CASSQNRDRDE. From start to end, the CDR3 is CASSQNRDRDEQYF.

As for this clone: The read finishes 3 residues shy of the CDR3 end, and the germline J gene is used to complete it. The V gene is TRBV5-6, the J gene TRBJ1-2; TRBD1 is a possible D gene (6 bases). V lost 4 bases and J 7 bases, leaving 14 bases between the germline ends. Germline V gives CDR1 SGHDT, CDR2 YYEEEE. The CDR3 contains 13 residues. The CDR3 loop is CASSRRDTLGYTF. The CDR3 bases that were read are TGTGCCAGCAGCCGCCGGGACACCCTTGGC.

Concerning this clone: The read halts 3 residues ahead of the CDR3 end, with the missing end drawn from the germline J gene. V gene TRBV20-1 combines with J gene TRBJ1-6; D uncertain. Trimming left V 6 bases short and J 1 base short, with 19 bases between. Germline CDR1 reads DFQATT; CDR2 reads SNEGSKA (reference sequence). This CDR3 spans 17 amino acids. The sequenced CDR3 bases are TGCAGTGCCGAGGAGGCGGGGAGGAGGTCCTATAATTCACCC. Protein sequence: CSAEEAGRRSYNSP. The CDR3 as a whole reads CSAEEAGRRSYNSPLHF.

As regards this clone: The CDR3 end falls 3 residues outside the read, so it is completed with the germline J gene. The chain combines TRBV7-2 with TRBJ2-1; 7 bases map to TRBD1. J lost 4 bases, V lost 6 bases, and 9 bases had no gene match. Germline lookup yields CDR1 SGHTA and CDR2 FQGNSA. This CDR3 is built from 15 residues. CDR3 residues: CASRPPGQLYNEQFF. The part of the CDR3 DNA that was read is TGTGCCAGCAGACCGCCGGGACAGCTATACAATGAG.

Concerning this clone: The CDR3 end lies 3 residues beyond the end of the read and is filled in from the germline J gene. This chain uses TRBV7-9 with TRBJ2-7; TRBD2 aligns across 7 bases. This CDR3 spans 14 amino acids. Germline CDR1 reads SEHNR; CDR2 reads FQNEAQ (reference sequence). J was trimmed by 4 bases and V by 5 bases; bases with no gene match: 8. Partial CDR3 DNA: TGTGCCAGCAGCCCCCCGGGTAGCGGGTACGAG. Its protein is CASSPPGSGYE. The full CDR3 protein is CASSPPGSGYEQYF.

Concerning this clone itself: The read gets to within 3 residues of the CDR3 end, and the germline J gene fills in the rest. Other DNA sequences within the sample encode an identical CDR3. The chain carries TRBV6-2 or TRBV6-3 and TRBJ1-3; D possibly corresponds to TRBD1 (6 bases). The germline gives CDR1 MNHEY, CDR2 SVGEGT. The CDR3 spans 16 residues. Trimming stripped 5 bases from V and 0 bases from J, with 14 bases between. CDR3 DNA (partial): TGTGCCAGCAGTCCTCCAGGGGAACGCTCTGGAAACACC. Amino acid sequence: CASSPPGERSGNT. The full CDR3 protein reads CASSPPGERSGNTIYF.

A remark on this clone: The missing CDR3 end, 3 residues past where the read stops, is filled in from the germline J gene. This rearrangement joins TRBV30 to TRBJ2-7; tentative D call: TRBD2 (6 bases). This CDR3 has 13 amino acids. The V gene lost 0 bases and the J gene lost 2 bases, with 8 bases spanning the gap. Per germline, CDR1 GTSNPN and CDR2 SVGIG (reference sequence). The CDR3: CAWSVPGAYEQYF. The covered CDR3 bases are TGTGCCTGGAGTGTACCGGGGGCCTACGAG.

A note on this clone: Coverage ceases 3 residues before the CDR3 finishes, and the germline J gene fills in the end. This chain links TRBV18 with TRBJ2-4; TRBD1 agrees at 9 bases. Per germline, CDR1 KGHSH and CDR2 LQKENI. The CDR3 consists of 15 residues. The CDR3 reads CASSPPGQGEVVQYF. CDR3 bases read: TGTGCCAGCTCACCGCCGGGACAGGGCGAAGTTGTT. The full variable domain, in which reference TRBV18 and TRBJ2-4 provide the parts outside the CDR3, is NAGVMQNPRHLVRRRGQEARLRCSPMKGHSHVYWYRQLPEEGLKFMVYLQKENIIDESGMPKERFSAEFPKEGPSILRIQQVVRGDSAAYFCASSPPGQGEVVQYFGAGTRLSVL.

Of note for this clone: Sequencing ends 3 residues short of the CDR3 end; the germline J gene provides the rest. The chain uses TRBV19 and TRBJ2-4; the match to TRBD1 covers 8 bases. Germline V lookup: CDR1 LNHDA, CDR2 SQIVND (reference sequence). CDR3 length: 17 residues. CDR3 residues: CASSMDALGQGAGGQYF. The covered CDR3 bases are TGTGCCAGTAGTATGGATGCCCTTGGGCAGGGGGCGGGCGGT.

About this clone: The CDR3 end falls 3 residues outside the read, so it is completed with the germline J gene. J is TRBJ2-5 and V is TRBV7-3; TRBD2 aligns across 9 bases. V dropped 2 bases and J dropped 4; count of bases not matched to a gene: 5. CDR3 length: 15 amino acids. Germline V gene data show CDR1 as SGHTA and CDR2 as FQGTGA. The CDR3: CASSLDSGGGETQYF. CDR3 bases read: TGTGCCAGCAGCTTAGATAGCGGGGGAGGAGAGACC.

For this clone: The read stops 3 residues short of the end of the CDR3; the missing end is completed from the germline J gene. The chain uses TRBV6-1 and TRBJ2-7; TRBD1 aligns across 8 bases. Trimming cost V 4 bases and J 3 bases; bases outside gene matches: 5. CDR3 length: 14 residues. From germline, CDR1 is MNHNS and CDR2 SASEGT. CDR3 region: CASSVGQGDYEQYF. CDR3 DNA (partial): TGTGCCAGCAGTGTTGGACAGGGCGACTACGAG.

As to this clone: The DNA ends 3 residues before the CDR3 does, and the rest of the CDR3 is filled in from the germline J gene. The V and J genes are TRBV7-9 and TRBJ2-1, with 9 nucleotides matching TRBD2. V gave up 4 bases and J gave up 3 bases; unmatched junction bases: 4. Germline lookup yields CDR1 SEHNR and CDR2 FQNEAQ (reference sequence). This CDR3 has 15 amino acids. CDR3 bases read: TGTGCCAGCAGCTCTAGCGGGGAACACTACAATGAG. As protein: CASSSSGEHYNE. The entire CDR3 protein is CASSSSGEHYNEQFF.

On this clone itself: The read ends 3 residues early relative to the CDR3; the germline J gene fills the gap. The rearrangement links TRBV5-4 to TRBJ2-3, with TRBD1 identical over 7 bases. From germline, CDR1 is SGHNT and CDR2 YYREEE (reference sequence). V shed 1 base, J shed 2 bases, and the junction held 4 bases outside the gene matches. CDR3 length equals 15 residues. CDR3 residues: CASSLKGQPTDTQYF. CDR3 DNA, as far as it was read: TGTGCCAGCAGCTTGAAGGGACAGCCCACAGATACG.

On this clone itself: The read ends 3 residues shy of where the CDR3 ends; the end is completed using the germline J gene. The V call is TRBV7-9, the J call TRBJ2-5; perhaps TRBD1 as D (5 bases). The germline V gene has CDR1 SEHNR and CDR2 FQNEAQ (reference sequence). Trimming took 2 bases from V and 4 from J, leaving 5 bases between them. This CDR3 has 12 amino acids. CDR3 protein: CASSLQGETQYF. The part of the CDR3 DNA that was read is TGTGCCAGCAGCTTACAGGGAGAGACC.

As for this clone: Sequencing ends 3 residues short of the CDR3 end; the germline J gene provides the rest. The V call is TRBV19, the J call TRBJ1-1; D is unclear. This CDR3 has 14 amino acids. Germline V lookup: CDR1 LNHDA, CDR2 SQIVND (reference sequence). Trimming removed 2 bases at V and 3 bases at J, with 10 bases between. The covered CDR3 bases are TGTGCCAGTAGTATATGGCATGCGGACACTGAA. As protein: CASSIWHADTE. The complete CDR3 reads CASSIWHADTEAFF.

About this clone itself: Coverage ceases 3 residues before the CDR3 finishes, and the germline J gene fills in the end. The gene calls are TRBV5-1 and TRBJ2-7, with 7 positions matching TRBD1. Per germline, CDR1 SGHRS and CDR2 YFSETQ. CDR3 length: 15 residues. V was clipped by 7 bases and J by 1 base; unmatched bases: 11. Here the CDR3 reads CASGGLGTDSYEQYF. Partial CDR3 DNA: TGCGCCAGCGGTGGGCTGGGGACAGATTCCTACGAG.

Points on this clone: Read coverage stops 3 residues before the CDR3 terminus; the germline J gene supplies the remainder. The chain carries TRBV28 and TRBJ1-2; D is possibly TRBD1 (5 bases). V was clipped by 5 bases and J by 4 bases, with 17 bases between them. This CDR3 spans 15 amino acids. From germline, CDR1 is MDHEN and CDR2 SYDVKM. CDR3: CASSGTYSTGYGYTF. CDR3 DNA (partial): TGTGCCAGCAGTGGGACTTACTCAACGGGCTATGGC.

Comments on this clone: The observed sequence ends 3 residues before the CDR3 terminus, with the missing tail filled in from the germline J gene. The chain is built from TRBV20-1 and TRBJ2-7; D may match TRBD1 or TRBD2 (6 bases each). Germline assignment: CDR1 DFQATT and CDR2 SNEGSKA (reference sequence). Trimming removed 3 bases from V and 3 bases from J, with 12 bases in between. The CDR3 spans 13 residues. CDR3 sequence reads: CSASLQGGYEQYF. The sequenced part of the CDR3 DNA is TGCAGTGCTAGCTTACAGGGAGGCTACGAG.

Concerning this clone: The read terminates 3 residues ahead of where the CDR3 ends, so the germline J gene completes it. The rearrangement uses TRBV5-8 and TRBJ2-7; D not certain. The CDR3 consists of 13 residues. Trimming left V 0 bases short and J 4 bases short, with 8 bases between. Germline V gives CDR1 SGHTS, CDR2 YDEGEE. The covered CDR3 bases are TGTGCCAGCAGCTTGGGGTCTCGGTACGAG. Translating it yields CASSLGSRYE. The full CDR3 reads CASSLGSRYEQYF. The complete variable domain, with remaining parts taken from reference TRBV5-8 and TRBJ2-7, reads EAGVTQSPTHLIKTRGQQATLRCSPISGHTSVYWYQQALGLGLQFLLWYDEGEERNRGNFPPRFSGRQFPNYSSELNVNALELEDSALYLCASSLGSRYEQYFGPGTRLTVT.